Below are 9 T cell receptor beta chains sequenced from a single sample in a study of blood T cell repertoires in COVID-19. Sequenced by immunoSEQ multiplex PCR; TCRdb stores in-frame clones only, minus some. Of hundreds of thousands of clones listed, around 88% are singletons. Sequenced input: peripheral blood. The receptors shown here come from a woman in her 50s with COVID-19, enrolled during active disease.

J is TRBJ2-2 and V is TRBV9, with 12 nucleotides matching TRBD1. This CDR3 is 15 amino acids long. The V segment lost 3 bases and the J segment 6 bases; nucleotides outside the gene matches: 3. CDR1 and CDR2 (germline): SGDLS, YYNGEE. The CDR3 here is CASSGRDRGPGELFF. The DNA of the CDR3 is TGTGCCAGCAGCGGCCGGGACAGGGGGCCCGGGGAGCTGTTTTTT.

V gene TRBV9 combines with J gene TRBJ2-7; the match to TRBD2 covers 7 bases. This CDR3 region has 16 residues. Germline loops: CDR1 SGDLS, CDR2 YYNGEE. V lost 4 bases, J lost 6 bases, and 16 bases stayed unmatched. This CDR3 reads CASSPGEGPVGSEQYF. CDR3 coding DNA: TGTGCCAGCAGCCCGGGGGAGGGGCCGGTAGGTTCCGAGCAGTACTTC.

The rearrangement joins TRBV10-3 to TRBJ2-2; 12 bases are shared with TRBD2. V shed 5 bases, J shed 1 base, and the junction held 2 bases outside the gene matches. The CDR3 runs 16 residues. CDR1 is ENHRY, CDR2 SYGVKD, per germline. CDR3 residues: CAISRLAGVNTGELFF. DNA for the CDR3: TGTGCCATCAGTCGACTAGCGGGGGTGAACACCGGGGAGCTGTTTTTT.

The chain combines TRBV12-3 or TRBV12-4 with TRBJ2-3, with D possibly TRBD2 on 6 matching bases. Deletions cut 6 bases from V and 8 bases from J, with 9 bases between. This CDR3 has 11 residues. The CDR3 loop is CASSRGGTQYF. CDR3 nucleotides: TGTGCCAGCAGCCGGGGAGGTACGCAGTATTTT.

CDR3 DNA: TGTGCCAGCAGCTCTAACCGGGACAGGGGGTCCCCCACAGATACGCAGTATTTT. The encoded protein is CASSSNRDRGSPTDTQYF. The chain joins TRBV11-2 to TRBJ2-3; TRBD1 matches 11 bases. Germline V CDR1 and CDR2: SGHAT, FQNNGV. The CDR3 has 18 residues. V lost 4 bases and J lost 2; bases outside the gene matches: 11.

The chain uses TRBV24-1 and TRBJ2-2; 7 bases align to TRBD2. Germline V gene data show CDR1 as KGHDR and CDR2 as SFDVKD. The CDR3 is 13 residues long. The J segment lost 6 bases and the V segment lost 9 bases, leaving 6 bases of the junction unmatched. The CDR3 sequence: CATRGEGPGELFF. The CDR3 region has the DNA TGTGCCACCCGGGGGGAAGGGCCCGGGGAGCTGTTTTTT.

The CDR3 DNA reads as TGTGCCAGCAGCTCCCCGGGACAAATGGGAGATACGCAGTATTTT. This sequence encodes CASSSPGQMGDTQYF. The chain joins TRBV5-4 to TRBJ2-3, with D possibly TRBD1 on 6 matching bases. Deletions cut 3 bases from V and 5 bases from J, with 16 bases between. This CDR3 has 15 amino acids. Germline loops: CDR1 SGHNT, CDR2 YYREEE (reference sequence).

This chain connects TRBV7-9 to TRBJ2-2; 9 bases line up with TRBD1. The V and J ends lost 1 base and 3 bases, in that order; junction bases with no gene match: 6. CDR3 length: 17 amino acids. Germline V gene sequence: CDR1 SEHNR, CDR2 FQNEAQ (reference sequence). The CDR3 DNA reads as TGTGCCAGCAGCTTAGTCGGGACAGGGAGGGACACCGGGGAGCTGTTTTTT. Protein: CASSLVGTGRDTGELFF.

The chain employs TRBV5-5 and TRBJ1-5; D is perhaps TRBD1 (5 bases). V lost 4 bases to trimming and J lost 2 bases, with 13 bases between them. The length of the CDR3 is 15 residues. Germline V CDR1 and CDR2: SGHKS, YYEKEE (reference sequence). CDR3 protein: CASSARGEGNQPQHF. CDR3 DNA sequence: TGTGCCAGCAGCGCGCGGGGGGAAGGCAATCAGCCCCAGCATTTT.